The 29 T cell receptor beta chains below all came from one sample that was sequenced in a study of early T cells in non-severe SARS-CoV-2 infection. TCRdb fed the 5' RACE reads into MiXCR, producing one record per CDR3 protein. This table holds more than 80,000 distinct CDR3 sequences, 11% found once. The sequenced material came from whole blood. The receptors originated from an adult who was a healthcare worker with PCR-confirmed SARS-CoV-2 infection or an uninfected control (not recorded which).

The chain couples TRBV28 to TRBJ1-1; D remains unclear. Germline V gene lookup returns CDR1 MDHEN and CDR2 SYDVKM. This CDR3 is 13 amino acids long. The V end was cut by 10 bases, the J end by 0 bases, with 12 bases between. The CDR3 protein is CATIRNLNTEAFF. As DNA, the CDR3 is TGTGCCACCATCCGTAATTTGAACACTGAAGCTTTCTTT.

Only a few counts were recorded for this clonotype. In DNA, the CDR3 is TGCAGCGTTGAAGTAACTTTCACAGATACGCAGTATTTT. This gives the protein CSVEVTFTDTQYF. The V and J genes are TRBV29-1 and TRBJ2-3; D gene unclear. The CDR3 contains 13 residues. Germline V gene sequence: CDR1 SQVTM, CDR2 ANQGSEA. Trimming removed 1 base from V and 2 bases from J, with 7 bases in between.

This clonotype has just one count. The rearrangement joins TRBV3-1 to TRBJ2-7; D is possibly TRBD2 (5 bases). V gave up 0 bases and J gave up 3 bases, with 15 bases separating them. The CDR3 has 16 residues. CDR1 and CDR2 (germline): LGHDT, YNNKEL (reference sequence). CDR3 sequence (DNA): TGTGCCAGCAGCCAAGATTGGAGGACCCCGGGCTACGAGCAGTACTTC. As protein: CASSQDWRTPGYEQYF.

This rearrangement joins TRBV15 to TRBJ2-1; 10 bases line up with TRBD2. V trimming: 3 bases; J trimming: 7 bases; junction bases outside the gene matches: 9. Germline CDR1 LNHNV, CDR2 YYDKDF (reference sequence). This CDR3 has 16 residues. DNA for the CDR3: TGTGCCACCAGCAGCCTGGTGGCTAGCGGGGGAAATGAGCAGTTCTTC. This gives the protein CATSSLVASGGNEQFF. The variable domain in full, with the rest retrieved from reference TRBV15 and TRBJ2-1, is DAMVIQNPRYQVTQFGKPVTLSCSQTLNHNVMYWYQQKSSQAPKLLFHYYDKDFNNEADTPDNFQSRRPNTSFCFLDIRSPGLGDTAMYLCATSSLVASGGNEQFFGPGTRLTVL.

This clonotype was detected only a few times. CDR3 in DNA: TGTGCCAGCAGCTTCACGGGACAGGGGACTGGAAACACCATATATTTT. It yields the protein CASSFTGQGTGNTIYF. V usage is TRBV5-5 and J usage is TRBJ1-3, with 10 positions matching TRBD1. Losses at the gene ends were 2 bases for V and 2 bases for J; bases not matched to a gene: 4. The CDR3 has 16 amino acids. In germline, CDR1 is SGHKS, CDR2 YYEKEE (reference sequence).

This clonotype occurred many times. The J gene is TRBJ1-5, the V gene TRBV7-3; D possibly corresponds to TRBD1 (5 bases). The CDR3 covers 14 residues. Germline CDR1 SGHTA, CDR2 FQGTGA. The V and J ends lost 1 base and 6 bases respectively, with 10 bases between them. CDR3 sequence reads: CASSLMGTVQPQHF. CDR3 sequence (DNA): TGTGCCAGCAGCTTAATGGGGACCGTTCAGCCCCAGCATTTT.

Worth noting for this clonotype: Possible read error: a much larger clone is one base away. V is TRBV12-3 or TRBV12-4 and J is TRBJ1-1; 7 nucleotides align to TRBD1. The CDR3 is made up of 13 amino acids. The CDR3 coding sequence is TGTGCCAGCAGTTCCAGGGGGGTGGCTGAAGCTTACTTT. Its protein product is CASSSRGVAEAYF.

The chain combines TRBV2 with TRBJ2-4, with a tentative D call TRBD1 (6 bases). V lost 5 bases and J 0 bases, leaving 17 bases between the germline ends. The CDR3 length is 17 residues. From germline, CDR1 is SNHLY and CDR2 FYNNEI. Here the CDR3 reads CASSTRGQILAKNIQYF. The CDR3 bases are TGTGCCAGCAGTACACGAGGACAGATACTAGCCAAAAACATTCAGTACTTC.

The chain combines TRBV20-1 with TRBJ2-3; D ambiguous. This CDR3 is 14 amino acids long. The ends were cut back, 3 bases at V and 4 bases at J, with 14 bases in the middle. The germline V gene has CDR1 DFQATT and CDR2 SNEGSKA (reference sequence). CDR3 loop: CSARMAEPPDTQYF. In DNA, the CDR3 is TGCAGTGCTAGGATGGCCGAACCCCCAGATACGCAGTATTTT.

This clonotype has just one count. One end of the junction varies from germline; a read error may be responsible. The V and J genes are TRBV7-4 and TRBJ2-7; 9 bases match TRBD1. Per germline, CDR1 SGHVT and CDR2 SQSDAQ. The CDR3 runs to 16 residues. The CDR3 nucleotides read TGTCCCAGCAGCTTAGGGGGGACAGGGAGCTCCTACGAGCAGTACTTC. This encodes CPSSLGGTGSSYEQYF. The whole variable domain, filled in from reference TRBV7-4 and TRBJ2-7, reads GAGVSQSPRYKVAKRGRDVALRCDSISGHVTLYWYRQTLGQGSEVLTYSQSDAQRDKSGRPSGRFSAERPERSVSTLKIQRTEQGDSAVYLCPSSLGGTGSSYEQYFGPGTRLTVT.

This clonotype has a handful of counts. This rearrangement joins TRBV5-1 to TRBJ1-2; 10 nucleotides match TRBD1. The V gene end was trimmed by 5 bases and the J gene end by 4 bases; junction bases not matched to a gene: 11. The CDR3 has 16 residues. Germline V gene sequence: CDR1 SGHRS, CDR2 YFSETQ. The DNA for the CDR3 is TGCGCCAGCAGTCCCGGGACAGGGGTGCGGGGCTATGGCTACACCTTC. Translating it yields CASSPGTGVRGYGYTF.

This clonotype was seen only a few times. This chain's CDR3 is CASSAYTNTEAFF. The CDR3 coding sequence is TGTGCCAGCAGTGCGTACACGAACACTGAAGCTTTCTTT. This chain links TRBV28 with TRBJ1-1; D unclear. The CDR3 is made up of 13 amino acids. Germline V gene lookup returns CDR1 MDHEN and CDR2 SYDVKM. The V end lost 5 bases, the J end lost 1 base, and 8 bases lay between the germline ends.

This clonotype has just a few counts. This chain connects TRBV5-1 to TRBJ1-5; D might be TRBD1 (6 bases). V gave up 4 bases and J gave up 6 bases, with 20 bases separating them. The V gene's germline CDR1 is SGHRS and CDR2 YFSETQ. The CDR3 has 16 residues. CDR3: CASSPSFLGGGQPQHF. DNA for the CDR3: TGCGCCAGCAGCCCCAGTTTCCTGGGGGGCGGTCAGCCCCAGCATTTT.

This clonotype occurred a few times. The chain employs TRBV29-1 and TRBJ1-1; 8 positions match TRBD1. V gave up 6 bases and J gave up 0 bases; unmatched junction bases: 6. Germline V gene sequence: CDR1 SQVTM, CDR2 ANQGSEA. CDR3 size: 14 residues. CDR3 region: CSVLDRVMNTEAFF. CDR3 nucleotides: TGCAGCGTCCTGGACAGGGTCATGAACACTGAAGCTTTCTTT.

Only one count was recorded for this clonotype. The chain uses TRBV25-1 and TRBJ1-2, with D hard to call. Trimming removed 7 bases from V and 3 bases from J, with 12 bases in between. CDR1 MGHDK and CDR2 SYGVNS come from the germline V gene. The CDR3 sequence is 13 residues long. As DNA, the CDR3 is TGTGCCAGCACGGGCGGCGCATACTATGGCTACACCTTC. This encodes CASTGGAYYGYTF.

This clonotype has a count of ten or more. The chain carries TRBV5-6 and TRBJ2-3, with 9 bases that match TRBD1. This CDR3 contains 14 residues. V dropped 4 bases and J dropped 2; count of bases not matched to a gene: 2. Germline V gene sequence: CDR1 SGHDT, CDR2 YYEEEE. This chain's CDR3 is CASSQQGATDTQYF. DNA of the CDR3: TGTGCCAGCAGCCAACAGGGGGCCACAGATACGCAGTATTTT.

This clonotype occurred many times. The J gene is TRBJ1-5, the V gene TRBV20-1; possibly TRBD1 for D (6 bases). Germline V gene lookup returns CDR1 DFQATT and CDR2 SNEGSKA (reference sequence). The ends were cut back, 3 bases at V and 1 base at J, with 13 bases in the middle. The CDR3 sequence is 15 residues long. As DNA, the CDR3 is TGCAGTGCTAGGCTACAGGGTGGGAGCAATCAGCCCCAGCATTTT. The encoded protein is CSARLQGGSNQPQHF.

The chain employs TRBV11-2 and TRBJ2-7; 11 bases are a match to TRBD1. V trimming: 1 base; J trimming: 4 bases; junction bases outside the gene matches: 6. The CDR3 has 16 residues. Looked up from germline, CDR1 is SGHAT and CDR2 is FQNNGV. The CDR3, as DNA: TGTGCCAGCAGCTTAGTCCCCGGGACAGGGGGATACGAGCAGTACTTC. Amino acid sequence: CASSLVPGTGGYEQYF. The full variable domain, rest sourced from reference TRBV11-2 and TRBJ2-7, is EAGVAQSPRYKIIEKRQSVAFWCNPISGHATLYWYQQILGQGPKLLIQFQNNGVVDDSQLPKDRFSAERLKGVDSTLKIQPAKLEDSAVYLCASSLVPGTGGYEQYFGPGTRLTVT.

The chain has TRBV19 and TRBJ1-2; TRBD1 is a possible D gene (5 bases). CDR3 length: 15 amino acids. V lost 4 bases and J lost 3, with 15 bases in between. CDR1 LNHDA and CDR2 SQIVND come from the germline V gene (reference sequence). The CDR3 DNA reads TGTGCCAGTAGTAACAACCCGGGAGGGGACTATGGCTACACCTTC. Translating gives CASSNNPGGDYGYTF. The full variable domain, in which reference TRBV19 and TRBJ1-2 provide the parts outside the CDR3, is DGGITQSPKYLFRKEGQNVTLSCEQNLNHDAMYWYRQDPGQGLRLIYYSQIVNDFQKGDIAEGYSVSREKKESFPLTVTSAQKNPTAFYLCASSNNPGGDYGYTFGSGTRLTVV.

V gene TRBV28 combines with J gene TRBJ2-2, with D uncertain. This CDR3 is 13 amino acids long. Germline V CDR1 and CDR2: MDHEN, SYDVKM. V was shortened by 11 bases and J by 7 bases, with 17 bases between the two germline ends. The CDR3 region has the DNA TGTGCCCTCAAGCGTGGCGGCGACGGGGAGCTGTTTTTT. Amino acids: CALKRGGDGELFF.

This clonotype was seen more than once but under ten times. The chain employs TRBV4-2 and TRBJ2-1; 12 bases align to TRBD2. Germline values: CDR1 LGHNA, CDR2 YNFKEQ. The CDR3 runs 15 residues. V lost 1 base, J lost 5 bases, and 0 bases stayed unmatched. The CDR3 nucleotides read TGTGCCAGCAGCCAAGCTAGCGGGGGGGACAATGAGCAGTTCTTC. Protein product: CASSQASGGDNEQFF.

The rearrangement joins TRBV2 to TRBJ2-1, with unresolved D. CDR3 size: 13 residues. V lost 2 bases, J lost 8 bases, and 10 bases lay in between. Germline values: CDR1 SNHLY, CDR2 FYNNEI. As DNA, the CDR3 is TGTGCCAGCAGTGAAAGGCAGGAATATGAGCAGTTCTTC. This sequence encodes CASSERQEYEQFF.

About this clonotype: A junction end diverges from the germline sequence, so it may reflect a read error. The chain has TRBV7-9 and TRBJ1-1, with 9 nucleotides matching TRBD1. Germline CDR1 reads SEHNR; CDR2 reads FQNEAQ (reference sequence). The CDR3 consists of 14 residues. The CDR3 bases are TGTGTCAGCAGCGCACAGGGGGCTCGGACTGAAGCTTTCTTT. This codes for CVSSAQGARTEAFF.

This clonotype was counted a single time. The rearrangement joins TRBV20-1 to TRBJ2-2; D is perhaps TRBD2 (5 bases). Trimming stripped 0 bases from V and 0 bases from J, with 11 bases between. Germline V gene sequence: CDR1 DFQATT, CDR2 SNEGSKA (reference sequence). The CDR3 extends over 16 amino acids. The CDR3 nucleotides are TGCAGTGCTAGAGATCTCCCGGGATCGAACACCGGGGAGCTGTTTTTT. It is translated as CSARDLPGSNTGELFF.

The chain links TRBV28 to TRBJ2-7; no clear D gene. This CDR3 is 13 amino acids long. Between the trimmed V and J ends, which lost 2 bases and 3 bases, there was a span of 8 bases. CDR1 MDHEN and CDR2 SYDVKM come from the germline V gene. The CDR3, as DNA: TGTGCCAGCAGTTTACATCCTGGCTACGAGCAGTACTTC. It codes for CASSLHPGYEQYF.

This clonotype was detected ten times or more. The V gene is TRBV4-1, the J gene TRBJ1-1, with a weak D call TRBD1 (6 bases). The CDR3 runs to 15 residues. V lost 0 bases to trimming and J lost 5 bases, with 13 bases between them. Germline CDR1 and CDR2: MGHRA and YSYEKL. CDR3: CASSQELYRETEAFF. The CDR3 nucleotides are TGCGCCAGCAGCCAAGAGTTATACAGGGAGACTGAAGCTTTCTTT.

This clonotype was seen at least ten times. This chain uses TRBV12-3 or TRBV12-4 with TRBJ1-4; D remains ambiguous. Trimming cost V 3 bases and J 4 bases, with 18 bases left between them. This CDR3 has 17 residues. The CDR3 here is CASSLMGYGRGNEKLFF. CDR3 bases: TGTGCCAGCAGTTTGATGGGGTACGGTCGGGGTAATGAAAAACTGTTTTTT.

In its sample, this clonotype was seen a few times. This chain joins TRBV5-1 and TRBJ1-5; D is possibly TRBD1 (5 bases). The length of the CDR3 is 13 residues. The germline gives CDR1 SGHRS, CDR2 YFSETQ. V lost 0 bases and J 7 bases, leaving 8 bases between the germline ends. CDR3: CASSLEGTQPQHF. The CDR3 DNA reads as TGCGCCAGCAGCTTGGAGGGGACGCAGCCCCAGCATTTT.

V and J are TRBV7-6 and TRBJ2-3; the D is unclear. Germline V lookup: CDR1 SGHVS, CDR2 FNYEAQ. The CDR3 sequence is 16 residues long. V lost 4 bases, J lost 6 bases, and 20 bases lay in between. Here the CDR3 DNA reads TGTGCCAGCAGCTCCCGGTTGGGGTCCGCACAGGATACGCAGTATTTT. The encoded protein is CASSSRLGSAQDTQYF.